This T cell receptor beta chain was sequenced during a study of T cells expressing NK-cell markers. At the level of the study: Among the eight sequenced donors, seven tested HCMV-seropositive and one tested seronegative. General study points: In a few donors, dominant clonotypes made up about 25-60.1% of CD3+CD56-NKG2C+ cells. NKG2C+ dominant clonotypes from more than 5 donors made up about 1.0-7.5% of CD8+ T cells.

The CDR3 has 15 amino acids. From germline, CDR1 is MNHEY and CDR2 SVGEGT. With regard to this clonotype: Its specificity is unknown.

A 5'RACE template switching approach incorporating UMIs was used to make TCR beta cDNA. TCRdb re-called the 5' RACE reads and gives one entry per CDR3 protein, without DNA. The repertoire table contains 400,000 to 550,000 distinct CDR3 sequences. This TCR was sampled from a woman aged 18 to 75 in good health. The V call is TRBV6-2 or TRBV6-3, the J call TRBJ2-7. The sequenced material came from blood T cells: a sorted CD56 or NKG2C T cell subset, CD4+ or CD8+ T cells, or bulk PBMC T cells (not recorded which). CDR3 region: CASRYSKQISYEQYF.